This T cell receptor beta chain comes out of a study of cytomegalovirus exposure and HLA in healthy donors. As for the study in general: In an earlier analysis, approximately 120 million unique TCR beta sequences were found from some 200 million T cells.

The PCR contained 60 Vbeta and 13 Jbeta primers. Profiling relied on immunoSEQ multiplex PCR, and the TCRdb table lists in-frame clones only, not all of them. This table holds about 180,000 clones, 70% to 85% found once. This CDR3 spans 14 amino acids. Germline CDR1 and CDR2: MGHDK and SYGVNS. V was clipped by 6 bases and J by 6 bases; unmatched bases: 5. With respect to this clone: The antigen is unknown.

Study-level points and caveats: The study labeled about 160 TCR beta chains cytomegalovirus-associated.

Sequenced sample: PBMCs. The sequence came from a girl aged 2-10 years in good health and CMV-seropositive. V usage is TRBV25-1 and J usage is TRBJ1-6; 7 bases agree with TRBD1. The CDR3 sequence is CASRGGTANSPLHF. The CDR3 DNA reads TGTGCCAGCAGAGGAGGGACAGCTAATTCACCCCTCCACTTT.